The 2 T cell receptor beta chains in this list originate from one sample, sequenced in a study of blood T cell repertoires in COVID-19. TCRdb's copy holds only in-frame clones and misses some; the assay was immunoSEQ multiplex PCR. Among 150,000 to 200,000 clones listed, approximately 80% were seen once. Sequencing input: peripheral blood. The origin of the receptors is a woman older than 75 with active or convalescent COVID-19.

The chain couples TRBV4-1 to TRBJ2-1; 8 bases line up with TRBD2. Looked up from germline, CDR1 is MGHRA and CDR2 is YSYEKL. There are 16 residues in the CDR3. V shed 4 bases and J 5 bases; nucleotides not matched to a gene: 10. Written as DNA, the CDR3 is TGCGCCAGCAGCCCTCGGGGGGGCTTGAGGAACAATGAGCAGTTCTTC. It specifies CASSPRGGLRNNEQFF.

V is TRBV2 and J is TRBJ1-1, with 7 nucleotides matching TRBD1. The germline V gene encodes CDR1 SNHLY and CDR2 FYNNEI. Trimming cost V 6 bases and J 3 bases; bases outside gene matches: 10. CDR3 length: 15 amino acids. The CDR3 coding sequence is TGTGCCAGCAGCTCCTTAGTAGGGGGCCACACTGAAGCTTTCTTT. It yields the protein CASSSLVGGHTEAFF.